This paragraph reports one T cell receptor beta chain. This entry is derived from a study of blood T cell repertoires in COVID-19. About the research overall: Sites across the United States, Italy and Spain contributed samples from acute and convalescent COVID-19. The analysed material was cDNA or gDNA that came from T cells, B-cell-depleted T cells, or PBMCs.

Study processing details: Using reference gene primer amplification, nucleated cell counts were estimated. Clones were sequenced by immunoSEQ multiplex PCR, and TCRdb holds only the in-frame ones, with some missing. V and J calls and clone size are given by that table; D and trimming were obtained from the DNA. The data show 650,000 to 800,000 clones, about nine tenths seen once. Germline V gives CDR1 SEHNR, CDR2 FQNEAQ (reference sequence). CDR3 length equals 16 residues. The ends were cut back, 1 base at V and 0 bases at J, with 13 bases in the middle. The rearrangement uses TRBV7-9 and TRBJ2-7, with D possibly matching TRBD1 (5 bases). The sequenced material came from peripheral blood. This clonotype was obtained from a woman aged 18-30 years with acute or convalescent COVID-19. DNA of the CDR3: TGTGCCAGCAGCTTAGGAAGTTCAGGGCACTCCTACGAGCAGTACTTC. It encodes CASSLGSSGHSYEQYF.